A single sample is the source of the 17 T cell receptor beta chains below, sequenced in a study of cytomegalovirus exposure and HLA in healthy donors. PCR used 60 Vbeta primers and 13 Jbeta primers. Clones were sequenced by immunoSEQ multiplex PCR, and TCRdb holds only the in-frame ones, with some missing. In the table there are approximately 150,000 clones, about 80% of which are singletons. The sequenced sample consisted of PBMCs. The receptor set was obtained from a man between 35 and 55 years old in good health and CMV-seronegative.

DNA of the CDR3: TGTGCCAGCAGCTTAGGGAGACAGTTCAATCAGCCCCAGCATTTT. Its protein product is CASSLGRQFNQPQHF. The V call is TRBV7-2, the J call TRBJ1-5; a weak D match, TRBD1 (5 bases). From germline, CDR1 is SGHTA and CDR2 FQGNSA. Trimming took off 1 base at V and 3 bases at J, with 10 bases between the two ends. This CDR3 contains 15 residues. The full variable domain, completed using reference TRBV7-2 and TRBJ1-5, is GAGVSQSPSNKVTEKGKDVELRCDPISGHTALYWYRQSLGQGLEFLIYFQGNSAPDKSGLPSDRFSAERTGGSVSTLTIQRTQQEDSAVYLCASSLGRQFNQPQHFGDGTRLSIL.

This sequence joins TRBV29-1 and TRBJ1-1; TRBD1 agrees at 9 bases. Germline trimming cut 5 bases from V and 5 bases from J; bases unmatched to any gene: 6. The germline V gene encodes CDR1 SQVTM and CDR2 ANQGSEA. The CDR3 loop spans 13 amino acids. The CDR3 sequence is CSVQKGTGTEAFF. The CDR3 region has the DNA TGCAGCGTTCAAAAGGGGACAGGGACTGAAGCTTTCTTT.

The chain recombines TRBV28 with TRBJ2-1; 8 nucleotides agree with TRBD2. The CDR3 covers 14 residues. V was pared by 5 bases and J by 10 bases, with 10 bases of the junction left unmatched. The germline V gene encodes CDR1 MDHEN and CDR2 SYDVKM. The chain's CDR3 is CASSPPAGVSEQFF. CDR3 in DNA: TGTGCCAGCAGTCCTCCAGCGGGGGTTAGCGAGCAGTTCTTC.

V is TRBV4-2 and J is TRBJ2-1; 8 positions match TRBD2. The CDR3 has 16 residues. V lost 4 bases to trimming and J lost 7 bases; unmatched junction nucleotides: 12. Germline lookup yields CDR1 LGHNA and CDR2 YNFKEQ. The CDR3 DNA reads TGTGCCAGCAGCCCGACCGGGACTAGTATCTCAAATGAGCAGTTCTTC. Protein sequence: CASSPTGTSISNEQFF.

The rearrangement joins TRBV28 to TRBJ2-3; 13 bases are a match to TRBD2. Germline CDR1 reads MDHEN; CDR2 reads SYDVKM. V trimming: 5 bases; J trimming: 3 bases; junction bases outside the gene matches: 5. The CDR3 contains 16 residues. The CDR3 region is CASSQGTSGMTDTQYF. In nucleotides, the CDR3 is TGTGCCAGCAGTCAAGGGACTAGCGGGATGACAGATACGCAGTATTTT.

V gene TRBV4-2 combines with J gene TRBJ2-7; no reliable D call. Germline assignment: CDR1 LGHNA and CDR2 YNFKEQ. With 1 base removed from V and 12 bases from J, the gap between germline ends came to 13 bases. This CDR3 region has 12 residues. For the CDR3, the DNA is TGTGCCAGCAGCCAAGCCACCGGCCAGGTGTACTTC. This gives the protein CASSQATGQVYF.

The chain employs TRBV11-2 and TRBJ2-1; TRBD2 aligns across 7 bases. V shed 5 bases and J 10 bases; nucleotides not matched to a gene: 14. The germline V gene has CDR1 SGHAT and CDR2 FQNNGV. The length of the CDR3 is 15 residues. The CDR3 is CASSPTGGSYREQFF. DNA for the CDR3: TGTGCCAGCAGCCCCACTGGCGGGAGTTACCGAGAGCAGTTCTTC.

The chain carries TRBV15 and TRBJ2-1, with 11 bases matching TRBD2. The CDR3 runs to 15 residues. Losses at the gene ends were 6 bases for V and 4 bases for J; bases not matched to a gene: 5. Germline assignment: CDR1 LNHNV and CDR2 YYDKDF (reference sequence). The CDR3 DNA follows: TGTGCCACCAGGACCGGGACTAGCGGATACAATGAGCAGTTCTTC. Translated, it gives CATRTGTSGYNEQFF.

The rearrangement joins TRBV7-8 to TRBJ1-2; no reliable D call. Germline V gives CDR1 SGHVS, CDR2 FQNEAQ. The CDR3 runs to 13 residues. V was clipped by 2 bases and J by 2 bases, with 6 bases between them. The CDR3 DNA is TGTGCCAGCAGCTTATCATTGAACTATGGCTACACCTTC. It specifies CASSLSLNYGYTF.

The chain couples TRBV20-1 to TRBJ1-1; TRBD1 matches at 7 bases. V lost 5 bases and J lost 7; bases outside the gene matches: 4. The germline gives CDR1 DFQATT, CDR2 SNEGSKA (reference sequence). This CDR3 region has 11 residues. The DNA of the CDR3 is TGCAGTGCTCTCGGACAGGTTGAAGCTTTCTTT. Translated, it gives CSALGQVEAFF.

This sequence joins TRBV6-1 and TRBJ2-7; TRBD1 matches 9 bases. Looked up from germline, CDR1 is MNHNS and CDR2 is SASEGT. This CDR3 comprises 14 residues. Trimming cost V 6 bases and J 4 bases; bases outside gene matches: 7. CDR3 loop: CASSLRQGVYEQYF. Written as DNA, the CDR3 is TGTGCCAGCAGCCTTCGACAGGGGGTTTACGAGCAGTACTTC.

This chain joins TRBV4-2 and TRBJ2-1; unclear D gene. The CDR3 runs 14 residues. Trimming left V 1 base short and J 9 bases short, with 13 bases between. Germline CDR1 is LGHNA and CDR2 is YNFKEQ. This chain's CDR3 is CASSQGQLLREQFF. The CDR3 bases are TGTGCCAGCAGCCAAGGTCAACTTCTACGTGAGCAGTTCTTC.

The rearrangement uses TRBV27 and TRBJ2-1, with 7 bases matching TRBD2. V lost 7 bases to trimming and J lost 4 bases; unmatched junction nucleotides: 13. Germline CDR1 MNHEY, CDR2 SMNVEV (reference sequence). This CDR3 contains 16 residues. The CDR3 region has the DNA TGTGCCAGCACCGAATCTCTGTCTAGCGGATACAATGAGCAGTTCTTC. Residues: CASTESLSSGYNEQFF.

V gene TRBV5-1 combines with J gene TRBJ2-7, with a weak D call TRBD2 (6 bases). The CDR3 length is 15 residues. Trimming left V 4 bases short and J 6 bases short, with 20 bases between. Germline values: CDR1 SGHRS, CDR2 YFSETQ. The CDR3 sequence is CASSQGLLGFGEQYF. The CDR3 DNA follows: TGCGCCAGCAGCCAAGGACTACTTGGGTTCGGCGAGCAGTACTTC.

The chain carries TRBV6-4 and TRBJ2-3; TRBD1 might be the D (5 bases). Trimming shortened V by 6 bases and J by 0 bases, and 22 bases separated the two germline ends. This CDR3 is 18 amino acids long. Germline CDR1 MRHNA, CDR2 SNTAGT. As DNA, the CDR3 is TGTGCCAGCAGCCAAAGGGGCAGCTCTGGTTATAGCACAGATACGCAGTATTTT. It yields the protein CASSQRGSSGYSTDTQYF.

The chain is built from TRBV7-2 and TRBJ1-2; 11 nucleotides align to TRBD1. The CDR3 has 19 amino acids. Germline CDR1 SGHTA, CDR2 FQGNSA. J was trimmed by 0 bases and V by 5 bases; bases with no gene match: 14. The CDR3 nucleotides read TGTGCCAGCAGCCTGCATTACCGGGACAGGGGGTTACCTAACTATGGCTACACCTTC. It translates to CASSLHYRDRGLPNYGYTF.

The V gene is TRBV6-1, the J gene TRBJ1-1; weak D call: TRBD1 (6 bases). V dropped 6 bases and J dropped 6 bases, with 14 bases sitting between them. The germline V gene encodes CDR1 MNHNS and CDR2 SASEGT. The CDR3 has 13 residues. CDR3 bases: TGTGCCAGCAGAAGAGGACAGCCGGCTGAAGCTTTCTTT. Amino acids: CASRRGQPAEAFF.